This T cell receptor beta chain was found in a study of blood T cells in healthy people across ages. About this clonotype itself: No antigen is known for it.

Using a J-beta primer mix together with a sample-barcoded 5' primer, a second PCR was run for about 7 to 12 cycles. Sequencing yielded, for each sample, at least 3 million paired-end reads carrying CDR3. TCRdb reanalysed the 5' RACE reads using MiXCR and keeps one entry per CDR3 protein. Counted here are nearly 1 million distinct CDR3 sequences, 51% occurring once; the ten biggest clones make up over 20%. Study conclusions and caveats: Strong correlation existed between TCR beta diversity and naive T cell percentage. Higher diversity and more naive CD4+ cells were features of long-lived donors, compared to aged donors.

Germline loops: CDR1 SGHTA, CDR2 FQGNSA. This CDR3 has 15 amino acids. Trimming pared 7 bases from V and 11 bases from J, leaving 26 bases between. The receptor comes from a woman aged 60-75 years in good health. Material for sequencing was blood. The chain joins TRBV7-2 to TRBJ2-5; D unresolved. CDR3 DNA: TGTGCCAGCACTAAACGCGTTAAAGACTCCTACGGGCAGTACTTC. Protein product: CASTKRVKDSYGQYF.